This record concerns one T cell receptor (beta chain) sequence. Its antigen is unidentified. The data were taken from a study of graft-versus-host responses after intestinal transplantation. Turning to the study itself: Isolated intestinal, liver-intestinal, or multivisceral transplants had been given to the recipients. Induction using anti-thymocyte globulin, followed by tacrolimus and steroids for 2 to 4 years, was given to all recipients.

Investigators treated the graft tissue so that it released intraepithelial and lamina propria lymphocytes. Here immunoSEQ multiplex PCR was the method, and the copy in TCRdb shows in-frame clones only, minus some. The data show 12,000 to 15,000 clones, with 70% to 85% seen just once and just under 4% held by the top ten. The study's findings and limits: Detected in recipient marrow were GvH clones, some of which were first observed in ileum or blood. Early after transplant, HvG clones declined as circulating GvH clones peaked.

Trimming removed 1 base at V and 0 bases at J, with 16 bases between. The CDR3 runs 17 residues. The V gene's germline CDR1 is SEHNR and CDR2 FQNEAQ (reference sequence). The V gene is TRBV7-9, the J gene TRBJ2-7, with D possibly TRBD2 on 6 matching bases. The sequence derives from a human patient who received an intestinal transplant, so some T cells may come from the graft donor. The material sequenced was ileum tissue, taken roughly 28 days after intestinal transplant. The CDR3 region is CASSLGGWDFRSYEQYV. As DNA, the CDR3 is TGTGCCAGCAGCTTAGGGGGTTGGGACTTTCGCTCCTACGAGCAGTACGTC.